This T cell receptor beta chain was recorded in a study of CD8+ T cells in alopecia areata. Study at large: The drug, oral tofacitinib, was given to treated patients at 5 to 10 mg twice daily. Tofacitinib therapy took 6 to 18 months; 6 months off drug came after. Study observations and caveats: Clonality exceeded that of normal scalp in lesional scalp, most notably in alopecia totalis/universalis. The study also sequences resident alphabeta T cells of normal skin in scalp samples.

Extracted RNA was reverse transcribed into cDNA, the sequencing template. The repertoire was sequenced with immunoSEQ multiplex PCR; TCRdb's copy has only in-frame clones and lacks some. The data contain some 150,000 clones, 86% of them singletons. Treatment here: oral pan-JAK inhibitor, 5-10 mg twice daily. Looked up from germline, CDR1 is SNHLY and CDR2 is FYNNEI. This CDR3 region has 13 residues. Germline trimming cut 5 bases from V and 4 bases from J; bases unmatched to any gene: 0. About this clone itself: Its cognate antigen is unknown.

Sequencing was performed on CD8+ T cells sorted from blood, taken at week 4, from a patient treated with tofacitinib. This TCR derives from a human donor with alopecia areata. The chain carries TRBV2 and TRBJ2-2; 8 bases agree with TRBD2. CDR3 bases: TGTGCCAGCAGTAGCGGGGGCACCGGGGAGCTGTTTTTT. It is translated as CASSSGGTGELFF.